The 7 T cell receptor beta chains given below trace back to one sample, sequenced in a study of post-analysis software for immune sequencing data. Points from the study as a whole: Patients carried 4 or 5 TRBV segments more frequently than controls did, and TRBV5-6, TRBV5-1 and TRBV20-1 were among them.

These TCRs' antigens remain unknown. Carried by the TCR beta cDNA libraries were unique molecular identifiers. MiXCR was run by TCRdb on the PCR reads, yielding one entry per CDR3 protein. Of hundreds of thousands of distinct CDR3 sequences listed, roughly 29% were seen once; the top ten hold 0.55% to 0.65%. The specimen sequenced was blood. Source of these receptors: a girl aged 5-17 years with multiple sclerosis.

V and J are TRBV15 and TRBJ1-1; D is undetermined. The germline V gene has CDR1 LNHNV and CDR2 YYDKDF (reference sequence). The CDR3 contains 15 residues. Trimming cost V 0 bases and J 1 base, with 9 bases left between them. The CDR3 DNA reads TGTGCCACCAGCAGAGATCTTTCAGGGAACACTGAAGCTTTCTTT. Amino acids: CATSRDLSGNTEAFF.

This clonotype was detected a few times. This chain connects TRBV6-6 to TRBJ2-3; 9 bases align to TRBD2. The CDR3 is 15 amino acids. Germline V gene sequence: CDR1 MNHNY, CDR2 SVGAGI (reference sequence). J lost 4 bases, V lost 4 bases, and 6 bases had no gene match. Here the CDR3 DNA reads TGTGCCAGCAGTTTGGGACTAGCTGAGGCAGATACGCAGTATTTT. This encodes CASSLGLAEADTQYF.

The sample holds many counts of this clonotype. J is TRBJ1-2 and V is TRBV10-3; D gene unclear. The V gene's germline CDR1 is ENHRY and CDR2 SYGVKD. CDR3 length: 13 residues. V was clipped by 0 bases and J by 4 bases, with 6 bases between them. This CDR3 is CAISESVGYGYTF. In DNA, the CDR3 is TGTGCCATCAGTGAGTCCGTGGGCTATGGCTACACCTTC.

This clonotype has ten or more counts. This chain uses TRBV28 with TRBJ2-5; tentatively, D is TRBD2 (6 bases). Trimming left V 3 bases short and J 0 bases short, with 8 bases between. Germline V CDR1 and CDR2: MDHEN, SYDVKM. CDR3 length: 14 amino acids. The CDR3 region has the DNA TGTGCCAGCAGTTTTGGAGGGAACCAAGAGACCCAGTACTTC. The encoded protein is CASSFGGNQETQYF.

This chain connects TRBV6-5 to TRBJ1-1, with a tentative D call TRBD1 (5 bases). The CDR3 runs to 13 residues. Trimming shortened V by 8 bases and J by 5 bases, and 15 bases separated the two germline ends. The germline V gene encodes CDR1 MNHEY and CDR2 SVGAGI. The CDR3 DNA sequence: TGTGCCAGCTATACGGGGGAGCAAACTGAAGCTTTCTTT. Protein: CASYTGEQTEAFF.

This clonotype has only a few counts. This chain uses TRBV5-1 with TRBJ2-5; D is possibly TRBD2 (5 bases). V dropped 1 base and J dropped 4 bases, with 8 bases sitting between them. Germline V lookup: CDR1 SGHRS, CDR2 YFSETQ. This CDR3 has 13 residues. The CDR3 bases are TGCGCCAGCAGCTTGTCAACTAGAGAGACCCAGTACTTC. Translated: CASSLSTRETQYF.

The rearrangement uses TRBV18 and TRBJ2-1; TRBD1 matches at 7 bases. CDR3 size: 11 residues. Germline V gene sequence: CDR1 KGHSH, CDR2 LQKENI. V shed 3 bases and J 14 bases; nucleotides not matched to a gene: 4. The CDR3 is CASSPGQGEFF. The DNA of the CDR3 is TGTGCCAGCTCACCCGGGCAGGGGGAGTTCTTC.